The rows below give T cell receptor beta chains drawn from one sample of a study of cytotoxic CD8 clonotypes in ibrutinib-treated CLL. Measured with immunoSEQ multiplex PCR; TCRdb has only the in-frame clones, and not every one. The data contain over 120,000 clones, more than 75% of them seen just once; the ten biggest clones take up less than 9%. The sample in question was PBMCs, obtained after 36 months of ibrutinib treatment. These receptor sequences come from a human donor with chronic lymphocytic leukemia. Both conserved end residues are part of each CDR3. The D gene is left open where the match is weak. Size tells how often a clone was seen (once, few, many) or the class of an expanded clone, and some rows leave it out.

clone size	V gene	D gene	J gene	CDR3 protein	CDR3 DNA
.	TRBV9	.	TRBJ2-5	CASSVELLASSQETQYF	TGTGCCAGCAGCGTAGAACTACTAGCCTCCTCCCAAGAGACCCAGTACTTC
.	TRBV5-4	.	TRBJ2-7	CASSLVGSPSYEQYF	TGTGCCAGCAGCTTGGTAGGCAGCCCCTCCTACGAGCAGTACTTC
.	TRBV18	.	TRBJ2-7	CASSPEDSNYEQYF	TGTGCCAGCTCACCCGAGGACTCGAACTACGAGCAGTACTTC
.	TRBV5-1	.	TRBJ1-2	CASSLGGTTNYGYTF	TGCGCCAGCAGCTTGGGGGGGACAACGAACTATGGCTACACCTTC
few	TRBV14	.	TRBJ2-1	CASSRTNSYNEQFF	TGTGCCAGCAGCCGCACCAATTCCTACAATGAGCAGTTCTTC
.	TRBV30	TRBD2	TRBJ2-7	CAWNGLAGGYEQYF	TGTGCCTGGAATGGACTAGCTGGAGGCTACGAGCAGTACTTC
.	TRBV6-1	.	TRBJ1-1	CASTWGTNTEAFF	TGTGCCAGCACTTGGGGGACGAACACTGAAGCTTTCTTT
.	TRBV5-1	.	TRBJ2-1	CASSTHRDTFYNEQFF	TGCGCCAGCAGCACCCACCGGGACACTTTCTACAATGAGCAGTTCTTC
.	TRBV16	.	TRBJ2-5	CASSPTTGAETQYF	TGTGCCAGCAGCCCTACCACCGGGGCCGAGACCCAGTACTTC
few	TRBV19	.	TRBJ2-7	CASSMVFPSLDYEQYF	TGTGCCAGTAGTATGGTCTTCCCCAGCTTAGACTACGAGCAGTACTTC
.	TRBV27	.	TRBJ2-1	CASSLGNNEQFF	TGTGCCAGCAGTTTAGGCAACAATGAGCAGTTCTTC
.	TRBV13	.	TRBJ2-5	CASSLGQGFGETQYF	TGTGCCAGCAGCTTAGGGCAGGGGTTTGGAGAGACCCAGTACTTC
.	TRBV5-1	.	TRBJ2-5	CASSLLSGEETQYF	TGCGCCAGCAGCTTGCTTTCAGGGGAAGAGACCCAGTACTTC
.	TRBV30	TRBD1	TRBJ2-7	CAWRRTGASYEQYF	TGTGCCTGGAGGCGGACAGGGGCCTCCTACGAGCAGTACTTC
.	TRBV6-1	.	TRBJ1-5	CASRVGRGRGQPQHF	TGTGCCAGCAGGGTGGGGAGGGGTAGGGGACAGCCCCAGCATTTT
.	TRBV28	.	TRBJ1-4	CASSFPTGLNEKLFF	TGTGCCAGCAGTTTCCCCACAGGGCTTAATGAAAAACTGTTTTTT
.	TRBV7-8	TRBD2	TRBJ2-1	CASSLRLAGDLYNEQFF	TGTGCCAGCAGCTTAAGACTAGCGGGAGATCTCTACAATGAGCAGTTCTTC
.	TRBV5-8	TRBD1	TRBJ2-1	CATDRAYDNEQFF	TGTGCCACCGACAGGGCATATGACAATGAGCAGTTCTTC
.	TRBV4-1	.	TRBJ1-2	CASSQGGTREQKGGYTF	TGCGCCAGCAGCCAAGGGGGCACCAGGGAGCAAAAGGGTGGCTACACCTTC
.	TRBV9	.	TRBJ2-2	CASSPSPANTGELFF	TGTGCCAGCAGCCCCAGCCCCGCGAACACCGGGGAGCTGTTTTTT
few	TRBV2	.	TRBJ2-3	CASSDNTDTQYF	TGTGCCAGCAGTGACAACACAGATACGCAGTATTTT
.	TRBV2	.	TRBJ1-1	CASTRGLFQNTEAFF	TGTGCCAGCACCCGAGGGTTATTTCAGAACACTGAAGCTTTCTTT
.	TRBV9	TRBD2	TRBJ2-3	CASSVKPGLAGSLSTDTQYF	TGTGCCAGCAGCGTAAAACCGGGACTAGCGGGAAGCCTGAGCACAGATACGCAGTATTTT
.	TRBV30	TRBD1	TRBJ1-6	CAWRTTGGRWNSPLHF	TGTGCCTGGAGAACCACAGGGGGCAGGTGGAATTCACCCCTCCACTTT
.	TRBV7-9	TRBD1	TRBJ2-2	CASRQGVLSGELFF	TGTGCCAGCCGGCAGGGGGTATTATCCGGGGAGCTGTTTTTT
.	TRBV29-1	TRBD1	TRBJ2-1	CSVGPRDRGYNEQFF	TGCAGCGTTGGTCCCCGGGACAGGGGCTACAATGAGCAGTTCTTC
.	TRBV2	TRBD1	TRBJ1-4	CASSGRDRGNEKLFF	TGTGCCAGCAGTGGCCGGGACAGGGGTAATGAAAAACTGTTTTTT
.	TRBV20-1	TRBD2	TRBJ2-1	CSASVEGLQFF	TGCAGTGCTAGCGTAGAGGGACTACAGTTCTTC
few	TRBV7-3	.	TRBJ2-1	CASRLIPGDREQFF	TGTGCCAGCAGACTCATCCCGGGCGACAGGGAGCAGTTCTTC
.	TRBV10-1	.	TRBJ1-1	CASRGDMNTEAFF	TGCGCCAGCCGAGGAGATATGAACACTGAAGCTTTCTTT
.	TRBV11-3	.	TRBJ2-1	CASSSYQYNEQFF	TGTGCCAGCAGCTCCTATCAATACAATGAGCAGTTCTTC
.	TRBV5-1	.	TRBJ2-1	CASSFPGNNEQFF	TGCGCCAGCAGCTTTCCGGGGAACAATGAGCAGTTCTTC
once	TRBV5-1	TRBD2	TRBJ2-5	CASSLEGGGRADETQYF	TGCGCCAGCAGCTTGGAGGGCGGCGGGAGGGCTGACGAGACCCAGTACTTC
.	TRBV6-6	TRBD2	TRBJ2-7	CASSYGTSGRDYEQYF	TGTGCCAGCAGTTACGGGACTAGCGGGAGGGACTACGAGCAGTACTTC
.	TRBV7-9	.	TRBJ1-4	CASSPNRLQQKGEKLFF	TGTGCCAGCAGCCCCAATCGACTGCAGCAGAAGGGAGAAAAACTGTTTTTT
.	TRBV9	TRBD2	TRBJ2-5	CASSVRPSGSETQYF	TGTGCCAGCAGCGTACGGCCTAGCGGGAGTGAGACCCAGTACTTC
.	TRBV19	.	TRBJ2-3	CASSMYGLATSDTQYF	TGTGCCAGTAGTATGTACGGGCTAGCAACATCGGATACGCAGTATTTT
.	TRBV19	TRBD1	TRBJ2-2	CASSMGDREPNTGELFF	TGTGCCAGTAGTATGGGGGACAGGGAGCCGAACACCGGGGAGCTGTTTTTT
.	TRBV5-1	.	TRBJ1-4	CASSLLAGINEKLFF	TGCGCCAGCAGCTTGTTGGCAGGGATTAATGAAAAACTGTTTTTT
.	TRBV10-3	TRBD1	TRBJ2-5	CAISEGTGKETQYF	TGTGCCATCAGTGAGGGGACAGGGAAAGAGACCCAGTACTTC
.	TRBV2	.	TRBJ2-2	CASSGQGGTGELFF	TGTGCCAGCAGTGGGCAGGGAGGTACCGGGGAGCTGTTTTTT
.	TRBV5-4	.	TRBJ2-2	CASSLHTGELFF	TGTGCCAGCAGCCTCCACACCGGGGAGCTGTTTTTT
.	TRBV11-3	.	TRBJ2-1	CASSFEQFF	TGTGCCAGCAGCTTCGAGCAGTTCTTC
.	TRBV2	TRBD1	TRBJ2-7	CASRGTGGYEQYF	TGTGCCAGCAGGGGGACAGGGGGCTACGAGCAGTACTTC
few	TRBV10-3	.	TRBJ2-2	CAIRRGANTGELFF	TGTGCCATCCGAAGGGGGGCTAACACCGGGGAGCTGTTTTTT
.	TRBV27	TRBD1	TRBJ2-7	CASSIRQGSSTYEQYF	TGTGCCAGCAGTATCCGACAGGGCTCGTCTACCTACGAGCAGTACTTC
few	TRBV6-1	TRBD1	TRBJ2-7	CASRWDSSYEQYF	TGTGCCAGCAGGTGGGACAGCTCCTACGAGCAGTACTTC
once	TRBV5-1	.	TRBJ1-6	CASSLRLRTYNSPLHF	TGCGCCAGCAGCTTAAGGCTTCGGACTTATAATTCACCCCTCCACTTT
.	TRBV4-1	.	TRBJ2-5	CASAPLTVQETQYF	TGCGCCAGCGCACCCCTGACCGTCCAAGAGACCCAGTACTTC